This is a list of T cell receptor beta chains from one sample in a study of tumor T cells in aggressive B-cell lymphoma. Clones were read by immunoSEQ multiplex PCR, and TCRdb kept only the in-frame ones, dropping some. The table records 9,500 to 10,000 clones, 65% to 90% of them present only once. The sample comprised tumor tissue. The receptors derive from an adult with diffuse large B cell lymphoma. Both conserved end residues are part of each CDR3. Each record gives: V gene, CDR3 length, clone size, J gene, CDR3 protein. Not every row has a clone size; where given, it reads once, few, many or a size class.

V: TRBV7-9; length: 15; size: -; J: TRBJ2-3; CDR3: CASRLAGGPADTQYF
V: TRBV5-4; length: 17; size: -; J: TRBJ2-5; CDR3: CASSRGGWTSGQETQYF
V: TRBV7-6; length: 16; size: -; J: TRBJ2-1; CDR3: CASSLTSESSYNEQFF
V: TRBV5-1; length: 17; size: -; J: TRBJ2-1; CDR3: CASSLNPGTSGLNEQFF
V: TRBV5-1; length: 15; size: once; J: TRBJ2-7; CDR3: CASSWGTGVSYEQYF
V: TRBV5-1; length: 16; size: once; J: TRBJ2-7; CDR3: CASRPTTGTGSHEQYF
V: TRBV4-2; length: 17; size: -; J: TRBJ1-1; CDR3: CASSQEDRSPMNTEAFF
V: TRBV7-3; length: 11; size: few; J: TRBJ2-7; CDR3: CASSPVDEQYF
V: TRBV28; length: 17; size: -; J: TRBJ2-3; CDR3: CASSPSRQVSLTDTQYF
V: TRBV27; length: 17; size: -; J: TRBJ1-1; CDR3: CASSSLSEEGRGTEAFF
V: TRBV5-6; length: 11; size: -; J: TRBJ1-2; CDR3: CASSLGQGGTF
V: TRBV6-6; length: 14; size: -; J: TRBJ2-2; CDR3: CASSYSNGGGELFF